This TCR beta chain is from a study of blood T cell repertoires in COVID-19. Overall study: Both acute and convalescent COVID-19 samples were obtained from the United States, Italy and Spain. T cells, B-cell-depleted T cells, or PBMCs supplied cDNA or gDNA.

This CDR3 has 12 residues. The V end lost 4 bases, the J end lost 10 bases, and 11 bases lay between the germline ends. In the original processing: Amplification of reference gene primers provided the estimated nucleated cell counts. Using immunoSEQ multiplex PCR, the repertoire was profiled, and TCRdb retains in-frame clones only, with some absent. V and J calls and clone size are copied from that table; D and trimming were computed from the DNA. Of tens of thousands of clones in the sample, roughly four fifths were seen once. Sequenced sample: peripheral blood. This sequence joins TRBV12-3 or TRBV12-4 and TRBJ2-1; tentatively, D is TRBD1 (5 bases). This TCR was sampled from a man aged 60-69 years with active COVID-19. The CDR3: CASSSRAGEQFF. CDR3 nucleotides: TGTGCCAGCAGTTCCAGGGCTGGGGAGCAGTTCTTC.